The clone carrying this T cell receptor (beta chain) was recorded a few times. No antigen is known for it. Data came from immunoSEQ multiplex PCR; TCRdb stores just in-frame clones and leaves some out. The sample holds 170,000 or so clones, about 85% seen once. Germline V lookup: CDR1 LGHDT, CDR2 YNNKEL (reference sequence). V shed 3 bases, J shed 4 bases, and the junction held 11 bases outside the gene matches. CDR3 length: 17 amino acids. The sample is drawn from a study of T cell responses to AZD1222 COVID-19 vaccine. General observations from the study: White British ancestry dominated among donors, who included more females, and clonal diversity was possibly underestimated.

The gene calls are TRBV3-1 (or the pseudogene TRBV3-2) and TRBJ2-3; TRBD2 agrees at 9 bases. The input for sequencing was peripheral blood, taken on day 0 of AZD1222 vaccination. This receptor was identified in an adult in good health. The CDR3 here is CASSQSGAGGPSDTQYF. The CDR3 region has the DNA TGTGCCAGCAGCCAGAGTGGGGCGGGAGGGCCGTCAGATACGCAGTATTTT.